This T cell receptor beta chain was documented in a study of cytotoxic CD8 clonotypes in ibrutinib-treated CLL. Study-wide results and limits: Public clonotypes were uncommon and contracted or stayed stable on treatment. Patients showed higher baseline clonality than age-matched healthy donors, and it tracked circulating CD8+ T-cell counts.

V dropped 0 bases and J dropped 4 bases, with 4 bases sitting between them. Germline-derived CDR1 and CDR2 are SEHNR and FQNEAQ (reference sequence). This CDR3 contains 13 residues. As to this clone: The antigen remains undetermined.

TCRdb's table, derived via immunoSEQ multiplex PCR, lists solely in-frame clones and lacks some. The profile covers over 150,000 clones, with about four fifths appearing a single time and under 2.5% taken by the ten largest. This TCR was recovered from a human donor with chronic lymphocytic leukemia. Sequences were derived from PBMCs, sampled after 12 months of ibrutinib treatment. The chain joins TRBV7-9 to TRBJ1-5; D not resolved. As DNA, the CDR3 is TGTGCCAGCAGCTTAGCAGCTAATCAGCCCCAGCATTTT. Its translation is CASSLAANQPQHF.